This T cell receptor beta chain was identified during a study of cytomegalovirus exposure and HLA in healthy donors. Study-wide findings and caveats: The authors confirmed in vitro that a few CMV-associated chains were specific for CMV antigens. A list of 150 or so TCR beta chains associated with cytomegalovirus was given.

A word on this clone: The antigen is unknown.

Using immunoSEQ multiplex PCR, the repertoire was profiled, and TCRdb retains in-frame clones only, with some absent. The repertoire holds 90,000 to 150,000 clones, less than 90% seen once, with about 4.1% in the top ten. CDR1 is SGHTA, CDR2 FQGNSA, per germline. The CDR3 runs 15 residues. Unmatched junction bases numbered 9, after V lost 6 bases and J lost 8 bases. The source is a man between 18 and 35 years old in good health and CMV-seropositive. The chain recombines TRBV7-2 with TRBJ1-4, with 10 bases identical to TRBD1. The sequencing input was PBMCs. The CDR3 is CASRRAGTGVEKLFF. The CDR3 DNA is TGTGCCAGCAGGCGAGCCGGGACAGGGGTGGAAAAACTGTTTTTT.